This entry features one T cell receptor (beta chain) sequence. The junction and the germline gene differ at one end; a read error may be behind it. Reverse transcription of roughly 0.5 to 1 ug RNA was carried out with random hexamers. Via MiXCR, TCRdb re-called the immunoSEQ multiplex PCR reads, giving one row per CDR3 protein. This table has over 100,000 distinct CDR3 sequences, around 94% appearing once. The record originates from a study of CD8 T cells in Susac syndrome. Source material: CD8+ T cells from PBMCs. This receptor was obtained from a human donor with Susac syndrome.

The CDR3 is CATNRDNSYQPQHF. CDR3 nucleotides: TGTGCCACCAACAGAGATAATTCTTATCAGCCCCAGCATTTT. This sequence joins TRBV15 and TRBJ1-5; no firm D call. From germline, CDR1 is LNHNV and CDR2 YYDKDF (reference sequence). The CDR3 consists of 14 residues. Looking up the rest from reference TRBV15 and TRBJ1-5 gives the full variable domain: DAMVIQNPRYQVTQFGKPVTLSCSQTLNHNVMYWYQQKSSQAPKLLFHYYDKDFNNEADTPDNFQSRRPNTSFCFLDIRSPGLGDTAMYLCATNRDNSYQPQHFGDGTRLSIL.